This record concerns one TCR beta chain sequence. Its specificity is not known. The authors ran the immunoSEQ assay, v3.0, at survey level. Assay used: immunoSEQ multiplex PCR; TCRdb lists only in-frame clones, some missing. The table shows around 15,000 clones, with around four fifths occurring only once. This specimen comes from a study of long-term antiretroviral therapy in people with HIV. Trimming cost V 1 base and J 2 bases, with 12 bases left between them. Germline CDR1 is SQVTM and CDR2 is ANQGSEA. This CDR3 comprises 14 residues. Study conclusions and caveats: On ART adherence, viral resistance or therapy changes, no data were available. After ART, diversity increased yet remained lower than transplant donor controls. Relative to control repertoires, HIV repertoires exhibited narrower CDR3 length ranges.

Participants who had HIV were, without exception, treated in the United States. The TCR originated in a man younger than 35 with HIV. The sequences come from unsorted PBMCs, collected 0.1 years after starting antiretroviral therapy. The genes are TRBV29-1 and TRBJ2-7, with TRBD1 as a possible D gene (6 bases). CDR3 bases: TGCAGCGTTGAAGTCCAGGGGCCAGCCTACGAGCAGTACTTC. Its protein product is CSVEVQGPAYEQYF.